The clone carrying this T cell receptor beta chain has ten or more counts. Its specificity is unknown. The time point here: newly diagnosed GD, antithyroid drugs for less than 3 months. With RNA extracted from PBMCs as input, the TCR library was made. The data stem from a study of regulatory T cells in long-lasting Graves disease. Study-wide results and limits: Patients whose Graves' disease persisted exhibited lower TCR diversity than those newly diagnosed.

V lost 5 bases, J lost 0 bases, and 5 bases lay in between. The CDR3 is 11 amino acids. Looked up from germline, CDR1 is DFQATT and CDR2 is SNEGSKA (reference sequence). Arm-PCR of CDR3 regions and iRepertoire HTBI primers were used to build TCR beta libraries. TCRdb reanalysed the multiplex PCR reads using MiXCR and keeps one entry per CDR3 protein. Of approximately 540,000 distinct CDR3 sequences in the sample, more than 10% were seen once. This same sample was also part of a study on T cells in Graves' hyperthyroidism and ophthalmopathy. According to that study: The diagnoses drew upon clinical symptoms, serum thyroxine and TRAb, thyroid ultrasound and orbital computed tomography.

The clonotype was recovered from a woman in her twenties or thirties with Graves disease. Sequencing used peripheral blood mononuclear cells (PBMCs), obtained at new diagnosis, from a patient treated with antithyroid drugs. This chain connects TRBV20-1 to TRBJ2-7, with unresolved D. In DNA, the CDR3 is TGCAGTGCTTCGAGCTCCTACGAGCAGTACTTC. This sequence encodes CSASSSYEQYF.